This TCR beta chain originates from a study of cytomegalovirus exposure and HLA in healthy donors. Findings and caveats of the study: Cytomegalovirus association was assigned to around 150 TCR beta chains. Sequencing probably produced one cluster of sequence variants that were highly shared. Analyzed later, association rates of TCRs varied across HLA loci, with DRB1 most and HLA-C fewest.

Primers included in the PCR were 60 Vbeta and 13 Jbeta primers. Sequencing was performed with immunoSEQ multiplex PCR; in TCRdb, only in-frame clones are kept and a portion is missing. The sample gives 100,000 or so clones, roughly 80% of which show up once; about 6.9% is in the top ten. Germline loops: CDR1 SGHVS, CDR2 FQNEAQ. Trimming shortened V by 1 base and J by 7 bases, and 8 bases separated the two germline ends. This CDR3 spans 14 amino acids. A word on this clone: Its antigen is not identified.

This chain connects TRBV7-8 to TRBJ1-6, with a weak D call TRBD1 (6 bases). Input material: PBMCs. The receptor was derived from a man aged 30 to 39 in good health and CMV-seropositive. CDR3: CASSLEDSNSPLHF. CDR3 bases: TGTGCCAGCAGCTTAGAGGACAGCAATTCACCCCTCCACTTT.